The clone carrying this T cell receptor (beta chain) was found many times. What it recognizes is unknown. At least 3 on the Clinical Activity Score was recorded for ophthalmopathy patients, who also had NOSPECS grade at least 4 and duration under 3 months. The source of the sample is a study of T cells in Graves' hyperthyroidism and ophthalmopathy. The wider study: Blood from the periphery was taken at initial diagnosis, before any treatment.

Study results and limitations: Most expanded thyroid clonotypes above 0.001 recurred in blood. A model of 13 V-J pairs discriminated ophthalmopathy from stable hyperthyroidism.

Amplification yielded TCR beta CDR3 regions, with RNA transcripts as the source. The TCR CDR3 was amplified in a first-round RT-PCR using the HTBI primer set. TCRdb used MiXCR to reprocess the multiplex PCR reads, holding one entry per CDR3 protein. The table has nearly 250,000 distinct CDR3 sequences, 15% to 20% seen once; the top ten hold around 28%. Sequenced input: blood. The receptor was isolated from a woman aged 18-29 years with Graves' ophthalmopathy.

The CDR3 DNA reads as TGTGCCAGCAGCAAGACTAGCGGGAGCGATGAGCAGTTCTTC. Protein product: CASSKTSGSDEQFF. The chain couples TRBV3-1 to TRBJ2-1, with 12 bases aligning to TRBD2. The V and J ends lost 5 bases and 8 bases, in that order; junction bases with no gene match: 4. The germline gives CDR1 LGHDT, CDR2 YNNKEL (reference sequence). This CDR3 contains 14 residues.